The next 25 T cell receptor beta chains were all read from a single sample in a study of read filtering for tumor transcriptome and immune sequencing. Molecular barcoded adaptors covering alpha/delta and beta/gamma chains were used on around 370 ng RNA. Each CDR3 protein gets one entry after TCRdb re-called the reads with MiXCR. The sample lists about 23,000 distinct CDR3 sequences; roughly 15% were seen once. The sequenced material came from a population of CD138-negative cells sorted from bone marrow. These receptor sequences come from a donor at least 40 years old with multiple myeloma.

The genes are TRBV20-1 and TRBJ2-3, with TRBD2 identical over 14 bases. V lost 6 bases and J lost 6; bases outside the gene matches: 5. This CDR3 spans 14 amino acids. Germline loops: CDR1 DFQATT, CDR2 SNEGSKA (reference sequence). As DNA, the CDR3 is TGCAGTGCGAAGGGACTAGCGGGAGTGGATACGCAGTATTTT. Translation gives CSAKGLAGVDTQYF.

This clonotype was detected many times. The CDR3 bases are TGTGCCACCAGCCGGGGGGATACGCAGTATTTT. Encoded protein: CATSRGDTQYF. The chain employs TRBV15 and TRBJ2-3; a possible D gene is TRBD2 (6 bases). CDR1 is LNHNV, CDR2 YYDKDF, per germline (reference sequence). This CDR3 contains 11 residues. V lost 5 bases to trimming and J lost 6 bases, with 6 bases between them.

This clonotype was counted ten times or more. The chain links TRBV29-1 to TRBJ1-5; perhaps TRBD1 as D (5 bases). The CDR3 is 13 amino acids. Germline CDR1 is SQVTM and CDR2 is ANQGSEA. Trimming removed 3 bases at V and 4 bases at J, with 10 bases between. The CDR3 sequence: CSVDVGGNQPQHF. The CDR3 region has the DNA TGCAGCGTTGATGTGGGGGGTAATCAGCCCCAGCATTTT. The full variable domain, its missing parts supplied by reference TRBV29-1 and TRBJ1-5, is SAVISQKPSRDICQRGTSLTIQCQVDSQVTMMFWYRQQPGQSLTLIATANQGSEATYESGFVIDKFPISRPNLTFSTLTVSNMSPEDSSIYLCSVDVGGNQPQHFGDGTRLSIL.

This clonotype was recorded many times. This chain uses TRBV20-1 with TRBJ2-7; D is unresolved. The CDR3 contains 13 residues. Germline V gene lookup returns CDR1 DFQATT and CDR2 SNEGSKA (reference sequence). V shed 6 bases and J shed 3 bases, with 15 bases lying between them. The CDR3 nucleotides are TGCAGTGCCGACCCGCTTCAGTACTACGAGCAGTACTTC. Translating gives CSADPLQYYEQYF.

This clonotype has ten or more counts. In DNA, the CDR3 is TGTGCCAGCAGTTTGGGTCCCACCCAGTACTTC. Translation: CASSLGPTQYF. The chain links TRBV27 to TRBJ2-5; D ambiguous. The CDR3 spans 11 residues. Germline assignment: CDR1 MNHEY and CDR2 SMNVEV (reference sequence). V was clipped by 3 bases and J by 8 bases, with 7 bases between them.

This clonotype was counted many times. The V call is TRBV11-2, the J call TRBJ2-2; possible D gene TRBD1, 5 bases. V was pared by 5 bases and J by 0 bases, with 16 bases between. Germline V gives CDR1 SGHAT, CDR2 FQNNGV. The CDR3 is made up of 17 amino acids. The CDR3 loop is CASSPPPGSANTGELFF. The CDR3 DNA follows: TGTGCCAGCAGCCCACCCCCAGGGTCTGCGAACACCGGGGAGCTGTTTTTT.

This clonotype was observed at least ten times. The chain is built from TRBV20-1 and TRBJ2-7; TRBD1 might be the D (5 bases). Trimming took 5 bases from V and 0 from J, leaving 14 bases between them. CDR1 and CDR2 from the germline V gene are DFQATT and SNEGSKA (reference sequence). The CDR3 covers 14 residues. CDR3 sequence: CSARTGFSSYEQYF. For the CDR3, the DNA is TGCAGTGCTCGAACAGGTTTTAGCTCCTACGAGCAGTACTTC.

As concerns this clonotype: A much larger clonotype is one base distant, so this may be a read error. This sequence joins TRBV5-1 and TRBJ1-1; the D is unclear. From germline, CDR1 is SGHRS and CDR2 YFSETQ. This CDR3 is 16 amino acids long. The CDR3 loop reads CACSLNGMRMNTEAFF. CDR3 nucleotide sequence: TGCGCCTGCAGCTTGAATGGGATGAGGATGAACACTGAAGCTTTCTTT.

The chain joins TRBV7-2 to TRBJ1-5; D might be TRBD1 (5 bases). Germline V gene lookup returns CDR1 SGHTA and CDR2 FQGNSA. The CDR3 contains 14 residues. V shed 5 bases and J shed 7 bases, with 15 bases lying between them. The CDR3 region is CASSRPGERQPQHF. CDR3 DNA sequence: TGTGCCAGCAGCCGCCCGGGGGAGCGGCAGCCCCAGCATTTT.

On this clonotype itself: A far larger clone is a single base away, which makes a read error likely. This sequence joins TRBV4-1 and TRBJ2-7; unclear D gene. Germline V lookup: CDR1 MGHRA, CDR2 YSYEKL. The CDR3 sequence is 12 residues long. The DNA of the CDR3 is TGTGCCAGCAGCCCCTTGTCCGGCGGGCAGTACTTC. This sequence encodes CASSPLSGGQYF.

The sample holds many counts of this clonotype. The gene calls are TRBV28 and TRBJ2-5; possibly TRBD1 for D (6 bases). The ends were cut back, 4 bases at V and 2 bases at J, with 14 bases in the middle. Germline CDR1 and CDR2: MDHEN and SYDVKM. The CDR3 has 15 residues. Here the CDR3 reads CASSSFRQGQETQYF. The CDR3, as DNA: TGTGCCAGCAGTTCCTTCCGGCAGGGGCAAGAGACCCAGTACTTC.

This clonotype showed up many times. The V gene is TRBV29-1, the J gene TRBJ1-1; D gene uncertain. The CDR3 runs to 12 residues. V was trimmed by 7 bases and J by 1 base, leaving 10 bases between them. CDR1 is SQVTM, CDR2 ANQGSEA, per germline. In DNA form, the CDR3 reads TGCAGCGCTATTCCTGGGAACACTGAAGCTTTCTTT. Its translation: CSAIPGNTEAFF.

In this sample, this clonotype turned up many times. This chain connects TRBV5-1 to TRBJ2-3, with TRBD2 matching 9 bases. Trimming at V came to 3 bases and at J to 5 bases, leaving 1 base not matched to a gene. CDR1 SGHRS and CDR2 YFSETQ come from the germline V gene. The CDR3 spans 13 residues. For the CDR3, the DNA is TGCGCCAGCAGCTGGACTAGCGAAGATACGCAGTATTTT. It codes for CASSWTSEDTQYF.

In this sample, this clonotype turned up many times. The chain recombines TRBV7-8 with TRBJ2-1; 12 nucleotides line up with TRBD2. The germline V gene has CDR1 SGHVS and CDR2 FQNEAQ. The CDR3 is 15 residues long. Losses at the gene ends were 2 bases for V and 5 bases for J; bases not matched to a gene: 1. The DNA of the CDR3 is TGTGCCAGCAGCTTAACTAGCGGGGGGAACAATGAGCAGTTCTTC. Amino acid sequence: CASSLTSGGNNEQFF.

The chain joins TRBV27 to TRBJ2-7, with D perhaps matching TRBD2 (5 bases). V was pared by 8 bases and J by 3 bases, with 17 bases between. The CDR3 is 14 residues long. Germline CDR1 is MNHEY and CDR2 is SMNVEV (reference sequence). The CDR3 coding sequence is TGTGCCAGCGGCCTACGAGGGTTAGTCTACGAGCAGTACTTC. This codes for CASGLRGLVYEQYF.

This clonotype was counted ten times or more. The genes are TRBV4-1 and TRBJ2-3; 11 bases are a match to TRBD1. The CDR3 has 17 residues. V shed 0 bases and J 6 bases; nucleotides not matched to a gene: 8. Germline V gene data show CDR1 as MGHRA and CDR2 as YSYEKL. CDR3 sequence (DNA): TGCGCCAGCAGCCAAGATCTTGGACAGGGGGCCGGGGATACGCAGTATTTT. Encoded protein: CASSQDLGQGAGDTQYF.

This clonotype has ten or more counts. V is TRBV11-2 and J is TRBJ2-3, with a tentative D call TRBD2 (6 bases). Deletions cut 4 bases from V and 2 bases from J, with 22 bases between. Germline V gives CDR1 SGHAT, CDR2 FQNNGV. The CDR3 has 18 amino acids. CDR3 amino acids: CASSSSTRPPFPTDTQYF. CDR3 sequence (DNA): TGTGCCAGCAGCTCATCGACTAGGCCCCCTTTCCCCACAGATACGCAGTATTTT.

This clonotype was detected many times. The rearrangement links TRBV27 to TRBJ2-7; D could derive from TRBD1 or TRBD2 (6 bases each). There are 14 residues in the CDR3. CDR1 is MNHEY, CDR2 SMNVEV, per germline (reference sequence). V was pared by 6 bases and J by 4 bases, with 16 bases between. DNA for the CDR3: TGTGCCAGCAGCCCGAAGGACAGCGGGTACGAGCAGTACTTC. It encodes CASSPKDSGYEQYF.

In this sample, this clonotype turned up many times. J is TRBJ2-1 and V is TRBV20-1; 8 bases match TRBD2. Germline lookup yields CDR1 DFQATT and CDR2 SNEGSKA (reference sequence). J gave up 9 bases and V 1 base, and 17 bases lay outside the gene matches. The CDR3 loop spans 17 amino acids. CDR3 amino acids: CSARGGGVAGSGGEQFF. The CDR3 DNA follows: TGCAGTGCTAGAGGGGGCGGGGTAGCGGGGTCGGGCGGTGAGCAGTTCTTC.

The table lists this clonotype with a count of one. The chain recombines TRBV5-4 with TRBJ2-1; 8 bases are shared with TRBD2. V gave up 4 bases and J gave up 8 bases; unmatched junction bases: 26. The V gene's germline CDR1 is SGHNT and CDR2 YYREEE (reference sequence). The CDR3 loop spans 20 amino acids. In DNA, the CDR3 is TGTGCCAGCAGCCCATATGTTTTCCAAGCGGGAGACACCCCAAGCGATGAGCAGTTCTTC. Translating it yields CASSPYVFQAGDTPSDEQFF.

The gene calls are TRBV4-1 and TRBJ2-7; 11 bases match TRBD2. Germline CDR1 MGHRA, CDR2 YSYEKL. The J segment lost 4 bases and the V segment lost 8 bases, leaving 13 bases of the junction unmatched. The CDR3 spans 16 residues. CDR3 sequence: CASSFGSGLAAYEQYF. The CDR3 nucleotides are TGCGCCAGCTCCTTCGGATCGGGACTAGCGGCTTACGAGCAGTACTTC.

Details on this clonotype: At one end, the junction sequence differs from germline, possibly due to a read error. V and J are TRBV11-2 and TRBJ2-2, with 8 positions matching TRBD1. This CDR3 region has 17 residues. Per the germline V gene, CDR1 is SGHAT and CDR2 is FQNNGV. CDR3 loop: CAGSLSAGTGNTGELFF. In DNA, the CDR3 is TGTGCCGGCAGCTTATCGGCCGGGACAGGGAACACCGGGGAGCTGTTTTTT. The full variable domain, its missing parts supplied by reference TRBV11-2 and TRBJ2-2, is EAGVAQSPRYKIIEKRQSVAFWCNPISGHATLYWYQQILGQGPKLLIQFQNNGVVDDSQLPKDRFSAERLKGVDSTLKIQPAKLEDSAVYLCAGSLSAGTGNTGELFFGEGSRLTVL.

The CDR3 protein is CSVEKADSGTEAFF. The DNA of the CDR3 is TGCAGCGTTGAAAAGGCCGACAGCGGCACTGAAGCTTTCTTT. The chain recombines TRBV29-1 with TRBJ1-1, with D perhaps TRBD1 (5 bases). This CDR3 region has 14 residues. V dropped 2 bases and J dropped 4 bases, with 14 bases sitting between them. Germline-derived CDR1 and CDR2 are SQVTM and ANQGSEA.

About this clonotype itself: A clone one base away is much larger, so this may be a read error. V gene TRBV7-3 combines with J gene TRBJ1-1; no clear D gene. CDR3 length: 14 amino acids. Germline assignment: CDR1 SGHTA and CDR2 FQGTGA. The CDR3 DNA reads TGTGCCAGCAGCTTAGGGCCCTTGGGCACTGAAGTTTTCTTT. Protein: CASSLGPLGTEVFF.

Remarks on this clonotype: Since no conserved phenylalanine or tryptophan closes the CDR3, a read error is the likely cause. The rearrangement uses TRBV5-1 and TRBJ2-5; TRBD2 agrees at 7 bases. CDR3 size: 14 residues. Germline V lookup: CDR1 SGHRS, CDR2 YFSETQ. The J segment lost 2 bases and the V segment lost 4 bases, leaving 5 bases of the junction unmatched. The CDR3 DNA is TGCGCCAGCAGCCCCGCTAGCGGTCAAGAGACCCAGTACCTC. It codes for CASSPASGQETQYL.